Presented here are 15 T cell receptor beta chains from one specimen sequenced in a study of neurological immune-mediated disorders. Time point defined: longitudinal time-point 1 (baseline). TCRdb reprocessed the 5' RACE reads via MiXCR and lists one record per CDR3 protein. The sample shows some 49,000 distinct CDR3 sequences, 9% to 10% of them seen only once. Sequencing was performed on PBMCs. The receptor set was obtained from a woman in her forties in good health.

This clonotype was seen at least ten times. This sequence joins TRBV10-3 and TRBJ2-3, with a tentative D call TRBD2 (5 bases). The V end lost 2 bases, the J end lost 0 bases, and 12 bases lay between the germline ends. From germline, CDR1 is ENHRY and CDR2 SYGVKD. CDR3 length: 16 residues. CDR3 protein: CAISEPGRGSTDTQYF. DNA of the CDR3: TGTGCCATCAGTGAGCCTGGGCGAGGGAGCACAGATACGCAGTATTTT.

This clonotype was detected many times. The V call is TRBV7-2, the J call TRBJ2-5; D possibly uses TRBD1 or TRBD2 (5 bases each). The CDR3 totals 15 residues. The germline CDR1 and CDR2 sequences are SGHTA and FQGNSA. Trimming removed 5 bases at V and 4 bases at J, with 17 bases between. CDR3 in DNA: TGTGCCAGCAGCAGATTGCCGGGGCCTAGAGAGACCCAGTACTTC. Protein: CASSRLPGPRETQYF.

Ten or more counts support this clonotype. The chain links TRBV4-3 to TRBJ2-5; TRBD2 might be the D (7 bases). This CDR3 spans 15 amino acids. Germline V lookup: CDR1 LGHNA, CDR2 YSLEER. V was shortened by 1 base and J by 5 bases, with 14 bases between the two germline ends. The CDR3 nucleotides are TGCGCCAGCAGCCAAGGTCTAGGGGGGGGTGAGACCCAGTACTTC. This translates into CASSQGLGGGETQYF.

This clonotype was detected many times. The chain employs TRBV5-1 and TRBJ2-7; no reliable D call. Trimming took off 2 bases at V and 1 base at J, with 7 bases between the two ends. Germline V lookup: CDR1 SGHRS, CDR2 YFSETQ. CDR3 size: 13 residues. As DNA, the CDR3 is TGCGCCAGCAGCTTCAGGTTTTCCTACGAGCAGTACTTC. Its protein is CASSFRFSYEQYF.

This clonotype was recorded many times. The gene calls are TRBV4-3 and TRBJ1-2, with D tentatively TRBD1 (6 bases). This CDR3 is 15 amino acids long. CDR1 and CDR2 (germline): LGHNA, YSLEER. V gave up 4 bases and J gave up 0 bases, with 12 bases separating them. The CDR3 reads CASSPGQTSNYGYTF. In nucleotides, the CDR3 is TGCGCCAGCAGCCCCGGACAGACATCTAACTATGGCTACACCTTC.

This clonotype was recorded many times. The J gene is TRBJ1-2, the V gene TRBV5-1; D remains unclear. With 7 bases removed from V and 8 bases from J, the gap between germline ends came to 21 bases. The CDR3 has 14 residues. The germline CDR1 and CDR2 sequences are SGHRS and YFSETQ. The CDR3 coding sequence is TGCGCCAGCGGGCCTGGGATTTCCACGTGGGGCTACACCTTC. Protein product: CASGPGISTWGYTF.

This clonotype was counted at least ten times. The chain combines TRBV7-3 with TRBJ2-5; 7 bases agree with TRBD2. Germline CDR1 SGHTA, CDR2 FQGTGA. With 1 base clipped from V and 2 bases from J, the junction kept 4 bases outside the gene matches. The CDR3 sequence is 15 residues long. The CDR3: CASSLSGGIQETQYF. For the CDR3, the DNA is TGTGCCAGCAGCTTAAGCGGGGGAATTCAAGAGACCCAGTACTTC.

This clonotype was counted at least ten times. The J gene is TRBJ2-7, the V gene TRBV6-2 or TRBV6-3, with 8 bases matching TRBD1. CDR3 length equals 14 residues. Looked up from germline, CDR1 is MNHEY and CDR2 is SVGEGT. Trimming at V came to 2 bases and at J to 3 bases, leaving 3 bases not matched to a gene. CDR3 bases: TGTGCCAGCAGTTACCCACAGGGGGTCTACGAGCAGTACTTC. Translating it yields CASSYPQGVYEQYF.

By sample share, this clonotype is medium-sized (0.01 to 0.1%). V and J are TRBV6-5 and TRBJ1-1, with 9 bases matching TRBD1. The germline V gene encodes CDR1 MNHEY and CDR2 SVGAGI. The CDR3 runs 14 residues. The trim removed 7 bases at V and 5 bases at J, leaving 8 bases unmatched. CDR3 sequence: CASTSGTGKTEAFF. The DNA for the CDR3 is TGTGCCAGCACCTCCGGGACAGGGAAAACTGAAGCTTTCTTT.

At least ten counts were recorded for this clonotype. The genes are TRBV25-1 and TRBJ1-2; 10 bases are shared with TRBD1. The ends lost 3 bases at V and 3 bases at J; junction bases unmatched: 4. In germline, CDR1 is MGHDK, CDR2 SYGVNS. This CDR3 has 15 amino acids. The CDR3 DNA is TGTGCCAGCAGTGATTGGGACAGGGGTGACTATGGCTACACCTTC. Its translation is CASSDWDRGDYGYTF.

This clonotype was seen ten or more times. CDR3 amino acids: CSGKTSPGPHPQYF. The CDR3 nucleotides are TGCAGCGGAAAAACTAGCCCTGGTCCACATCCGCAGTATTTT. The J gene is TRBJ2-3, the V gene TRBV29-1; TRBD2 might be the D (6 bases). Between the trimmed V and J ends, which lost 7 bases and 10 bases, there was a span of 24 bases. Germline CDR1 is SQVTM and CDR2 is ANQGSEA. The CDR3 extends over 14 amino acids.

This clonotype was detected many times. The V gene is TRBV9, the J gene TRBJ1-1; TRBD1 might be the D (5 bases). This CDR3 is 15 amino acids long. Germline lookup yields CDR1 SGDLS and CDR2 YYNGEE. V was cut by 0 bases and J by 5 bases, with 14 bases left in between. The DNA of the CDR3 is TGTGCCAGCAGCGTAGGAAGGGACTCGTGGACTGAAGCTTTCTTT. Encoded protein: CASSVGRDSWTEAFF.

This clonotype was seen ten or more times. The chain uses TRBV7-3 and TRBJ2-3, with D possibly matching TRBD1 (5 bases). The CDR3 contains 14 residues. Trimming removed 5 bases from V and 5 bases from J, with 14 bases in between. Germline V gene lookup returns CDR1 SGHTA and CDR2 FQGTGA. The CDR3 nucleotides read TGTGCCAGCAGCCCAAGCCCAGGGTTAGATACGCAGTATTTT. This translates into CASSPSPGLDTQYF. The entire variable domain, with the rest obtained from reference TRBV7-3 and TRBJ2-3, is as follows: GAGVSQTPSNKVTEKGKYVELRCDPISGHTALYWYRQSLGQGPEFLIYFQGTGAADDSGLPNDRFFAVRPEGSVSTLKIQRTERGDSAVYLCASSPSPGLDTQYFGPGTRLTVL.

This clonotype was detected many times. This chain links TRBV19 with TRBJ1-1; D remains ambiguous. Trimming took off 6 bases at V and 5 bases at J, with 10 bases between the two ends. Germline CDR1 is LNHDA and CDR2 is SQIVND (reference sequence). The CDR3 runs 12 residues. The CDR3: CASSTVMTEAFF. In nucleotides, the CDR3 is TGTGCCAGTAGCACAGTGATGACTGAAGCTTTCTTT.

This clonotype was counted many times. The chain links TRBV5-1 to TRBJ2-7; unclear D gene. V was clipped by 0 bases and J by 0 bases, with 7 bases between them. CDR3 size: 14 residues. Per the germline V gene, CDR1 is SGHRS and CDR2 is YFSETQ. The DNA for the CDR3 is TGCGCCAGCAGCTTGGGACAAAACTCCTACGAGCAGTACTTC. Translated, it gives CASSLGQNSYEQYF.